A single sample is the source of the 13 T cell receptor beta chains below, sequenced in a study of blood T cell repertoires in COVID-19. This table comes from immunoSEQ multiplex PCR, and its TCRdb copy is limited to in-frame clones, with some not included. The sample records about 190,000 clones, under 90% being singletons. Sequencing was done on a sample of peripheral blood. These receptors originate from a young man with active or convalescent COVID-19.

The chain is built from TRBV28 and TRBJ1-3; D is uncertain. Germline CDR1 MDHEN, CDR2 SYDVKM. The CDR3 spans 14 residues. V was shortened by 5 bases and J by 11 bases, with 19 bases between the two germline ends. The CDR3: CASSLLLAGRAIYF. The CDR3 bases are TGTGCCAGCAGTCTACTTCTAGCCGGGCGCGCCATATATTTT.

The rearrangement links TRBV19 to TRBJ2-3; 11 nucleotides align to TRBD2. The length of the CDR3 is 16 residues. From germline, CDR1 is LNHDA and CDR2 SQIVND (reference sequence). Trimming cost V 6 bases and J 3 bases; bases outside gene matches: 8. The CDR3 reads CASSQWTSGLTDTQYF. The CDR3 DNA reads as TGTGCCAGTAGCCAATGGACTAGCGGGTTGACAGATACGCAGTATTTT.

The rearrangement joins TRBV19 to TRBJ2-7, with TRBD1 matching over 9 bases. J was trimmed by 4 bases and V by 4 bases; bases with no gene match: 8. The germline V gene has CDR1 LNHDA and CDR2 SQIVND (reference sequence). This CDR3 has 15 residues. CDR3 DNA: TGTGCCAGTAGTAAGGACGGACAGGGGATATACGAGCAGTACTTC. Translated, it gives CASSKDGQGIYEQYF.

The genes are TRBV18 and TRBJ2-7; perhaps TRBD1 as D (5 bases). This CDR3 spans 12 amino acids. V was clipped by 4 bases and J by 7 bases, with 11 bases between them. Looked up from germline, CDR1 is KGHSH and CDR2 is LQKENI. CDR3 in amino acids: CASSRAQGEQYV. CDR3 bases: TGTGCCAGCTCACGCGCGCAGGGAGAGCAGTACGTC.

This rearrangement joins TRBV9 to TRBJ2-3; 9 positions match TRBD1. V lost 7 bases, J lost 0 bases, and 9 bases stayed unmatched. The CDR3 extends over 16 amino acids. Germline assignment: CDR1 SGDLS and CDR2 YYNGEE. The CDR3 is CASSQGAYASTDTQYF. The CDR3 DNA is TGTGCCAGCTCACAGGGGGCCTATGCTAGCACAGATACGCAGTATTTT. Full variable domain (remainder filled in from reference TRBV9 and TRBJ2-3): DSGVTQTPKHLITATGQRVTLRCSPRSGDLSVYWYQQSLDQGLQFLIQYYNGEERAKGNILERFSAQQFPDLHSELNLSSLELGDSALYFCASSQGAYASTDTQYFGPGTRLTVL.

The chain joins TRBV10-1 to TRBJ1-2, with D possibly matching TRBD1 (6 bases). From germline, CDR1 is WNHNN and CDR2 SYGVQD (reference sequence). The V and J ends lost 8 bases and 2 bases respectively, with 12 bases between them. The CDR3 has 13 residues. The CDR3 spells CASAPGGNYGYTF. The CDR3, as DNA: TGCGCCAGCGCTCCGGGGGGCAACTATGGCTACACCTTC.

This clone was picked up a small number of times. The V and J genes are TRBV6-5 and TRBJ1-1; TRBD1 might be the D (6 bases). Trimming removed 3 bases from V and 1 base from J, with 12 bases in between. The CDR3 extends over 15 amino acids. The germline gives CDR1 MNHEY, CDR2 SVGAGI. For the CDR3, the DNA is TGTGCCAGCAGTTATACTGGGGGCCCGAACACTGAAGCTTTCTTT. It codes for CASSYTGGPNTEAFF.

This chain connects TRBV10-1 to TRBJ2-3; the D gene is possibly TRBD1 (7 bases). Germline loops: CDR1 WNHNN, CDR2 SYGVQD (reference sequence). Trimming left V 0 bases short and J 0 bases short, with 13 bases between. The CDR3 has 17 residues. Written as DNA, the CDR3 is TGCGCCAGCAGTGAGTCCGCCAGGGGGACTAGCACAGATACGCAGTATTTT. It translates to CASSESARGTSTDTQYF.

This chain links TRBV10-3 with TRBJ1-3; TRBD1 is a possible D gene (6 bases). Per the germline V gene, CDR1 is ENHRY and CDR2 is SYGVKD. With 7 bases removed from V and 3 bases from J, the gap between germline ends came to 10 bases. The CDR3 is 13 amino acids. In DNA, the CDR3 is TGTGCCATCATTTCGGACAGTGGAAACACCATATATTTT. It translates to CAIISDSGNTIYF.

J is TRBJ1-1 and V is TRBV19; no clear D. The CDR3 extends over 14 amino acids. Trimming removed 3 bases from V and 0 bases from J, with 8 bases in between. CDR1 is LNHDA, CDR2 SQIVND, per germline (reference sequence). The CDR3 region has the DNA TGTGCCAGTAGTATCGGGAAGGTGAACACTGAAGCTTTCTTT. This sequence encodes CASSIGKVNTEAFF. The full variable domain, its missing parts supplied by reference TRBV19 and TRBJ1-1, is DGGITQSPKYLFRKEGQNVTLSCEQNLNHDAMYWYRQDPGQGLRLIYYSQIVNDFQKGDIAEGYSVSREKKESFPLTVTSAQKNPTAFYLCASSIGKVNTEAFFGQGTRLTVV.

The CDR3 nucleotides read TGTGCAAGTCGCTTAGCGGACAGGGGGCGAGCTTTCTTT. Protein sequence: CASRLADRGRAFF. The chain joins TRBV12-2 to TRBJ1-1; TRBD1 is the table's D call, not checked against the DNA. TRBV12-2 constitutes a pseudogene. This CDR3 has 13 amino acids.

CDR3 in amino acids: CASSSAGADTQYF. CDR3 nucleotides: TGCGCCAGCAGCTCGGCGGGCGCAGATACGCAGTATTTT. This sequence joins TRBV5-1 and TRBJ2-3, with D possibly TRBD2 on 5 matching bases. Trimming took 3 bases from V and 4 from J, leaving 9 bases between them. The germline gives CDR1 SGHRS, CDR2 YFSETQ. The CDR3 covers 13 residues.

This clone came up a few times. The chain joins TRBV5-1 to TRBJ2-3; tentatively, D is TRBD1 (6 bases). CDR1 is SGHRS, CDR2 YFSETQ, per germline. The CDR3 is made up of 14 amino acids. The V and J ends lost 0 bases and 1 base respectively, with 6 bases between them. CDR3 nucleotide sequence: TGCGCCAGCAGCTTGGGGGGGCGCACAGATACGCAGTATTTT. Protein product: CASSLGGRTDTQYF.